Sequencing of this TCR beta chain was carried out in a study of blood T cells in healthy people across ages. Study-wide background: Template switching captured about one barcoded beta molecule per two T cells.

This clonotype has more than one count but fewer than ten. A second PCR, run for about 7 to 11 cycles, used a sample-barcoded 5' primer plus a J-beta primer mix. TCRdb re-called the 5' RACE reads through MiXCR, storing one row per CDR3 protein. The sample holds about 930,000 distinct CDR3 sequences, 29% seen once. This same sample was also part of a study on T cells of mothers and their children. From that paper: Donors comprised three healthy Caucasian mothers plus their six children.

Sequences were obtained from blood. This receptor was taken from a middle-aged woman in good health.

DNA of the CDR3: TGTGCCAGCAGATCCCGACAGCGCAATCAGCCCCAGCATTTT. Amino acid sequence: CASRSRQRNQPQHF. The J gene is TRBJ1-5, the V gene TRBV6-2 or TRBV6-3; TRBD1 is a possible D gene (5 bases). The CDR3 runs to 14 residues. The germline V gene encodes CDR1 MNHEY and CDR2 SVGEGT. Trimming removed 6 bases at V and 2 bases at J, with 11 bases between.